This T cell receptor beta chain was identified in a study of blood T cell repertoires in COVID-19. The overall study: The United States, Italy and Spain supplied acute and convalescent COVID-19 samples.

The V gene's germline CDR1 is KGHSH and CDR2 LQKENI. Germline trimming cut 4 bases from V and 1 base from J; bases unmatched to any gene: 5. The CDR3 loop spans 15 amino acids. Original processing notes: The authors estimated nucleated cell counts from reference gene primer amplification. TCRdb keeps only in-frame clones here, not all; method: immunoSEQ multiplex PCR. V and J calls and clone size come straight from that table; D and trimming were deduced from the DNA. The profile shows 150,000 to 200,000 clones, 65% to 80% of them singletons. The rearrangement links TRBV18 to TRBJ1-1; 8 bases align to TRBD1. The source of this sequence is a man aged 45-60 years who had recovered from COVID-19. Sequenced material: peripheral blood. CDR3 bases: TGTGCCAGCTCACTGAGGACAGGGAGGAACACTGAAGCTTTCTTT. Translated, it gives CASSLRTGRNTEAFF.